The sequence of this T cell receptor beta chain was determined in a study of control samples from healthy donors and cancer patients. Clones were read by immunoSEQ multiplex PCR, and TCRdb kept only the in-frame ones, dropping some. This table has fewer than 95,000 clones, about 85% appearing once. The V and J ends lost 5 bases and 8 bases respectively, with 22 bases between them. Germline V lookup: CDR1 SGHDN, CDR2 FVKESK. There are 16 residues in the CDR3. The TCR was taken from a man aged 30 to 45 in good health. Sample: blood. The rearrangement links TRBV14 to TRBJ2-4, with D tentatively TRBD1 (7 bases). For the CDR3, the DNA is TGTGCCAGCAGCTCACAGGGGAGGTCCGCAAATGACATTCAGTACTTC. It is translated as CASSSQGRSANDIQYF.